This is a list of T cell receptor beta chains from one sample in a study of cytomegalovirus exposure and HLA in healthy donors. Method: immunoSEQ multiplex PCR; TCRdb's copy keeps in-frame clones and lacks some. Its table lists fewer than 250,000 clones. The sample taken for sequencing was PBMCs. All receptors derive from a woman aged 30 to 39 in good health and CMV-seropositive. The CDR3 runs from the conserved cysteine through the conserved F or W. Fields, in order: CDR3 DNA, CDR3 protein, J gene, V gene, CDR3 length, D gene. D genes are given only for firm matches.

DNA: TGCAGCGTTGAAGATGGTCCGACTCCCTACGAGCAGTACTTC; CDR3: CSVEDGPTPYEQYF; J: TRBJ2-7; V: TRBV29-1; length: 14; D: NA
DNA: TGCGCCAGCTCTCTAGCGGGAGTCTCCGTAGGCGATGAGCAGTTCTTC; CDR3: CASSLAGVSVGDEQFF; J: TRBJ2-1; V: TRBV10-1; length: 16; D: TRBD2
DNA: TGTGCCATCAGTAGACAGGGCGATCAGCCCCAGCATTTT; CDR3: CAISRQGDQPQHF; J: TRBJ1-5; V: TRBV10-3; length: 13; D: TRBD1
DNA: TGTGCCAGCAGTTCCAACCGGGTCCCGAACACTGAAGCTTTCTTT; CDR3: CASSSNRVPNTEAFF; J: TRBJ1-1; V: TRBV6-6; length: 15; D: NA
DNA: TGTGCCAGCAGTTACGGACTAGCGGGGCTCACAGATACGCAGTATTTT; CDR3: CASSYGLAGLTDTQYF; J: TRBJ2-3; V: TRBV6-6; length: 16; D: TRBD2
DNA: TGTGCCAGCAGTCCAGGGACAGGTCTCTTCTATGGCTACACCTTC; CDR3: CASSPGTGLFYGYTF; J: TRBJ1-2; V: TRBV27; length: 15; D: TRBD1
DNA: TGCGCCAGCAGCTCGGGGGACCTAAGGGCCGGGGAGCTGTTTTTT; CDR3: CASSSGDLRAGELFF; J: TRBJ2-2; V: TRBV5-1; length: 15; D: NA
DNA: TGTGCCAGTATGAGGGGAGGGACTACGAAGCAGTACTTC; CDR3: CASMRGGTTKQYF; J: TRBJ2-7; V: TRBV19; length: 13; D: TRBD2
DNA: TGTGCCAGCTCACCCGAGACAGGCGCTAGCAATCAGCCCCAGCATTTT; CDR3: CASSPETGASNQPQHF; J: TRBJ1-5; V: TRBV18; length: 16; D: NA
DNA: TGTGCCAGCAGCCGGAAAGGGACAGGAGCTTTCTTT; CDR3: CASSRKGTGAFF; J: TRBJ1-1; V: TRBV14; length: 12; D: TRBD1
DNA: TGTGCCAGCAGCTTACAGCGAAATCGGGAGCAGTACTTC; CDR3: CASSLQRNREQYF; J: TRBJ2-7; V: TRBV7-2; length: 13; D: NA
DNA: TGTGCCAGCAGGTGGGGGGGTGACTCTGGAAACACCATATATTTT; CDR3: CASRWGGDSGNTIYF; J: TRBJ1-3; V: TRBV2; length: 15; D: NA
DNA: TGTGCCAGCAGCGCCCGGGGACAGGTCTACGAGCAGTACTTC; CDR3: CASSARGQVYEQYF; J: TRBJ2-7; V: TRBV7-2; length: 14; D: TRBD1
DNA: TGTGCCAGCAGCTTAGTCGAGTATGGCTACACCTTC; CDR3: CASSLVEYGYTF; J: TRBJ1-2; V: TRBV7-9; length: 12; D: NA
DNA: TGTGCCAGCACAACTAGCGGGAGCTACAATGAGCAGTTCTTC; CDR3: CASTTSGSYNEQFF; J: TRBJ2-1; V: TRBV28; length: 14; D: TRBD2
DNA: TGCGCCAGCAGAAGCAATCCCACCGACAGCTACAATGAGCAGTTCTTC; CDR3: CASRSNPTDSYNEQFF; J: TRBJ2-1; V: TRBV5-1; length: 16; D: NA
DNA: TGTGCCAGCAGGAGGACAGGGGCGGGTACAATTGAAGCTTTCTTT; CDR3: CASRRTGAGTIEAFF; J: TRBJ1-1; V: TRBV5-6; length: 15; D: TRBD1
DNA: TGTGCCAGCAGCTTATCAGCGCGGGGGACCCAGTACTTC; CDR3: CASSLSARGTQYF; J: TRBJ2-5; V: TRBV11-3; length: 13; D: NA
DNA: TGCGCCAGCAGCCAGCGGGGGGGCCGGGGTGAGCAGTTCTTC; CDR3: CASSQRGGRGEQFF; J: TRBJ2-1; V: TRBV5-1; length: 14; D: TRBD2